This T cell receptor beta chain appears in the sequencing data of a study of patients and donors after allogeneic stem cell transplantation. TCRdb recomputed calls from the RT-PCR reads with MiXCR, one row per CDR3 protein. The sample has about 960,000 distinct CDR3 sequences; more than 15% are singletons. The CDR3 is 17 amino acids. CDR1 is SGHAT and CDR2 is FQNNGV in the germline V gene. V lost 5 bases, J lost 0 bases, and 20 bases lay in between. This clonotype was counted a few times. The chain links TRBV11-2 to TRBJ2-7, with D possibly being TRBD2 (5 bases). The sample was blood, either unsorted or a sorted T cell fraction (not recorded which). This sequence originates from a human donor who was either an allogeneic HSCT recipient or a stem cell or donor lymphocyte infusion donor (not recorded which). It is not recorded whose cells these are; they may come from a transplant donor. In DNA form, the CDR3 reads TGTGCCAGCAGCCCGCAGCGGTCGACTCCGAGCTCCTACGAGCAGTACTTC. This gives the protein CASSPQRSTPSSYEQYF.